This T cell receptor beta chain emerged from a study of blood T cell repertoires in COVID-19. About the research overall: Samples representing acute and convalescent COVID-19 were sourced from the United States, Italy and Spain. Sample material is recorded as cDNA or gDNA derived from T cells, B-cell-depleted T cells, or PBMCs.

Authors' data handling: Amplification of reference gene primers provided the estimated nucleated cell counts. Libraries were prepared by immunoSEQ multiplex PCR; TCRdb keeps only in-frame clonotypes and omits some of them. V, J and clone size derive from that table, while D and trimming were established from the DNA sequence. The table lists 250,000 to 300,000 clones, 75% to 85% of them singletons. Germline V gene sequence: CDR1 LNHDA, CDR2 SQIVND (reference sequence). The CDR3 covers 14 residues. Trimming stripped 3 bases from V and 0 bases from J, with 8 bases between. The V call is TRBV19, the J call TRBJ1-1; D unclear. The TCR originated in a man aged 45-65 years with active or convalescent COVID-19. The material sequenced was peripheral blood. The CDR3 reads CASSIRELNTEAFF. In DNA, the CDR3 is TGTGCCAGTAGTATCCGGGAATTGAACACTGAAGCTTTCTTT.